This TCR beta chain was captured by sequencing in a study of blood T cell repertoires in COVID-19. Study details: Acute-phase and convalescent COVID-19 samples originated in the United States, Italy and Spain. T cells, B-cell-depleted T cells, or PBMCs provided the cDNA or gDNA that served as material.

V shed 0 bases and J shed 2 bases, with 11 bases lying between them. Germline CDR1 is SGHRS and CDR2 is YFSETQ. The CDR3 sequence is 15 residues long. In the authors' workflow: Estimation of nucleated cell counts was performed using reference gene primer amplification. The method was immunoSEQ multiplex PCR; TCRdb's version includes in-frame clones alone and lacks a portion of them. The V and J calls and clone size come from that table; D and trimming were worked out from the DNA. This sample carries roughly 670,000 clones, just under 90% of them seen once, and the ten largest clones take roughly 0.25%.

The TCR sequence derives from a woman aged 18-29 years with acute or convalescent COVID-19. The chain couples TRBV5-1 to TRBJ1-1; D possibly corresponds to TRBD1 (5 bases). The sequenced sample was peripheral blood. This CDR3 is CASSLDPGPNTEAFF. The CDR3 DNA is TGCGCCAGCAGCTTGGACCCAGGGCCCAACACTGAAGCTTTCTTT.